The next 12 T cell receptor beta chains were all read from a single sample in a study of early stage breast cancer tumors. Libraries were prepared by immunoSEQ multiplex PCR; TCRdb keeps only in-frame clonotypes and omits some of them. The sample includes about 50,000 clones, about 80% of them seen just once. Source material: blood. These receptors were obtained from a person between 45 and 65 years old with breast cancer.

The V gene is TRBV5-1, the J gene TRBJ1-3; no clear D gene. In germline, CDR1 is SGHRS, CDR2 YFSETQ. This CDR3 is 14 amino acids long. Trimming removed 0 bases at V and 0 bases at J, with 4 bases between. CDR3 protein: CASSLDGSGNTIYF. CDR3 coding DNA: TGCGCCAGCAGCTTGGACGGCTCTGGAAACACCATATATTTT.

This clone was counted between two and nine times. V is TRBV28 and J is TRBJ1-6, with D perhaps TRBD1 (5 bases). Trimming took 6 bases from V and 10 from J, leaving 16 bases between them. The CDR3 runs to 14 residues. CDR1 and CDR2 (germline): MDHEN, SYDVKM. CDR3: CASSREPLGSPLHF. CDR3 DNA sequence: TGTGCCAGCAGCAGGGAACCCCTTGGATCACCCCTCCACTTT.

This clone was seen a single time. DNA of the CDR3: TGTGCCAGCAGCTTAGCCACTAGCGGGGGGGCCTACGAGCAGTACTTC. It encodes CASSLATSGGAYEQYF. V is TRBV7-2 and J is TRBJ2-7, with 13 bases matching TRBD2. Germline CDR1 is SGHTA and CDR2 is FQGNSA. The CDR3 length is 16 residues. Trimming at V came to 0 bases and at J to 2 bases, leaving 1 base not matched to a gene.

In nucleotides, the CDR3 is TGTGCCAGCAGCAAACAGGGGACTGAAGCTTTCTTT. It is translated as CASSKQGTEAFF. The chain is built from TRBV11-2 and TRBJ1-1; 7 bases are a match to TRBD1. The CDR3 covers 12 residues. Unmatched junction bases numbered 2, after V lost 5 bases and J lost 5 bases. Germline loops: CDR1 SGHAT, CDR2 FQNNGV.

The chain combines TRBV7-9 with TRBJ1-4, with D unclear. The V and J ends lost 4 bases and 8 bases respectively, with 8 bases between them. The CDR3 contains 12 residues. Germline loops: CDR1 SEHNR, CDR2 FQNEAQ (reference sequence). CDR3 sequence: CASSSDREKLFF. The CDR3 DNA sequence: TGTGCCAGCAGCTCAGACCGCGAAAAACTGTTTTTT.

The chain couples TRBV5-5 to TRBJ2-2; tentative D call: TRBD2 (5 bases). Per germline, CDR1 SGHKS and CDR2 YYEKEE (reference sequence). This CDR3 has 17 amino acids. Trimming pared 0 bases from V and 5 bases from J, leaving 17 bases between. The CDR3 loop reads CASSLEGLKGNTGELFF. In DNA form, the CDR3 reads TGTGCCAGCAGCTTGGAAGGACTTAAAGGGAATACCGGGGAGCTGTTTTTT.

The V and J genes are TRBV27 and TRBJ2-1; 13 nucleotides line up with TRBD2. Germline V CDR1 and CDR2: MNHEY, SMNVEV (reference sequence). V lost 6 bases and J lost 6; bases outside the gene matches: 11. This CDR3 has 17 amino acids. This CDR3 is CASREALGLAGLNEQFF. CDR3 coding DNA: TGTGCCAGCAGGGAAGCCCTGGGACTAGCGGGACTCAATGAGCAGTTCTTC.

The chain links TRBV5-4 to TRBJ1-5, with a tentative D call TRBD1 (5 bases). The CDR3 is 14 amino acids. Germline V gene data show CDR1 as SGHNT and CDR2 as YYREEE (reference sequence). V lost 4 bases to trimming and J lost 5 bases, with 13 bases between them. The CDR3 coding sequence is TGTGCCAGCAGCCTGGGGGGGGACGATCAGCCCCAGCATTTT. Residues: CASSLGGDDQPQHF. The full variable domain, in which reference TRBV5-4 and TRBJ1-5 provide the parts outside the CDR3, is ETGVTQSPTHLIKTRGQQVTLRCSSQSGHNTVSWYQQALGQGPQFIFQYYREEENGRGNFPPRFSGLQFPNYSSELNVNALELDDSALYLCASSLGGDDQPQHFGDGTRLSIL.

The chain joins TRBV5-6 to TRBJ1-3, with unresolved D. The CDR3 runs to 14 residues. From germline, CDR1 is SGHDT and CDR2 YYEEEE. V lost 3 bases to trimming and J lost 8 bases, with 15 bases between them. Here the CDR3 reads CASSWNRRQDTIYF. The CDR3 DNA follows: TGTGCCAGCAGCTGGAACCGTCGGCAGGACACCATATATTTT.

The V call is TRBV7-9, the J call TRBJ2-3; perhaps TRBD1 as D (6 bases). Germline CDR1 and CDR2: SEHNR and FQNEAQ (reference sequence). V shed 3 bases and J shed 0 bases, with 16 bases lying between them. CDR3 length: 17 residues. This CDR3 reads CASSLSGTRFSTDTQYF. CDR3 DNA sequence: TGTGCCAGCAGCTTGTCCGGGACACGGTTTAGCACAGATACGCAGTATTTT. The entire variable domain, with the rest obtained from reference TRBV7-9 and TRBJ2-3, is as follows: DTGVSQNPRHKITKRGQNVTFRCDPISEHNRLYWYRQTLGQGPEFLTYFQNEAQLEKSRLLSDRFSAERPKGSFSTLEIQRTEQGDSAMYLCASSLSGTRFSTDTQYFGPGTRLTVL.

This clone was recorded only once. V and J are TRBV2 and TRBJ1-2, with 9 bases matching TRBD1. J lost 10 bases, V lost 4 bases, and 10 bases had no gene match. CDR3 size: 14 residues. Germline lookup yields CDR1 SNHLY and CDR2 FYNNEI. The CDR3 region has the DNA TGTGCCAGCAGTGTTGAACAGGGGGCTTTGGACTACACCTTC. Amino acid sequence: CASSVEQGALDYTF.

This chain uses TRBV29-1 with TRBJ2-7, with a tentative D call TRBD2 (5 bases). Germline-derived CDR1 and CDR2 are SQVTM and ANQGSEA. The CDR3 extends over 12 amino acids. The CDR3 nucleotides are TGCGGGGTGTCTCCTCCCTCGGGGGAGCAGTACTTC. Amino acids: CGVSPPSGEQYF.